These 30 T cell receptor beta chains share one sample of origin, sequenced in a study of cytomegalovirus exposure and HLA in healthy donors. A multiplex PCR was run with 60 Vbeta primers and 13 Jbeta primers. Repertoires were generated with immunoSEQ multiplex PCR, while TCRdb's copy carries only in-frame clones and drops some. The repertoire includes 100,000 to 150,000 clones, roughly 80% of them detected once, and 7.3% sits in the top ten. The source material was PBMCs. Receptors originate from a male donor in good health and CMV-seronegative.

The chain combines TRBV11-2 with TRBJ1-1; no definite D call. Germline CDR1 and CDR2: SGHAT and FQNNGV. V gave up 3 bases and J gave up 4 bases, with 24 bases separating them. This CDR3 is built from 18 residues. The CDR3 coding sequence is TGTGCCAGCAGCTTCTCCTTTTACCGGCAGGCCTTGAGCACTGAAGCTTTCTTT. Translated: CASSFSFYRQALSTEAFF.

V gene TRBV30 combines with J gene TRBJ1-2, with 10 bases that match TRBD1. This CDR3 spans 14 amino acids. Germline assignment: CDR1 GTSNPN and CDR2 SVGIG (reference sequence). Losses at the gene ends were 0 bases for V and 4 bases for J; bases not matched to a gene: 2. CDR3 in amino acids: CAWSVGTGVYGYTF. In nucleotides, the CDR3 is TGTGCCTGGAGTGTAGGGACAGGGGTCTATGGCTACACCTTC.

This clone is a singleton in its sample. One end of the junction fails to match germline, which may point to a read error. The sample contains more than one DNA sequence encoding this CDR3. The rearrangement links TRBV5-6 to TRBJ1-6; 8 positions match TRBD1. The CDR3 is 16 amino acids. Germline loops: CDR1 SGHDT, CDR2 YYEEEE. The CDR3 DNA reads TGTGCCAGCAGCGGTGGGCCGACAGGGGCGGATTCGCCCCTCCACTTT. Protein product: CASSGGPTGADSPLHF. Filled out from reference TRBV5-6 and TRBJ1-6, the complete variable domain reads DAGVTQSPTHLIKTRGQQVTLRCSPKSGHDTVSWYQQALGQGPQFIFQYYEEEERQRGNFPDRFSGHQFPNYSSELNVNALLLGDSALYLCASSGGPTGADSPLHFGNGTRLTVT.

V is TRBV25-1 and J is TRBJ2-7; TRBD2 matches at 10 bases. Germline assignment: CDR1 MGHDK and CDR2 SYGVNS. With 6 bases clipped from V and 0 bases from J, the junction kept 2 bases outside the gene matches. The CDR3 sequence is 14 residues long. CDR3 sequence: CASRSSGSSYEQYF. In DNA, the CDR3 is TGTGCCAGCAGATCTAGCGGGAGCTCCTACGAGCAGTACTTC.

The table lists this clone with a few counts. J is TRBJ2-1 and V is TRBV20-1; D remains unclear. The CDR3 contains 11 residues. Trimming shortened V by 5 bases and J by 1 base, and 3 bases separated the two germline ends. CDR1 and CDR2 (germline): DFQATT, SNEGSKA (reference sequence). This CDR3 reads CSAPSYNEQFF. CDR3 in DNA: TGCAGTGCTCCTTCCTACAATGAGCAGTTCTTC.

The chain couples TRBV7-6 to TRBJ2-3; 9 nucleotides align to TRBD1. The CDR3 is 16 amino acids. V was pared by 5 bases and J by 3 bases, with 9 bases of the junction left unmatched. Germline CDR1 SGHVS, CDR2 FNYEAQ. The CDR3, as DNA: TGTGCCAGCAGCCATGCCGGGACAGGGTCAACAGATACGCAGTATTTT. Amino acids: CASSHAGTGSTDTQYF.

The J gene is TRBJ2-3, the V gene TRBV7-3, with 7 bases matching TRBD2. V was clipped by 2 bases and J by 1 base; unmatched bases: 6. The CDR3 is 16 residues long. Germline assignment: CDR1 SGHTA and CDR2 FQGTGA. The DNA for the CDR3 is TGTGCCAGCAGCTTACTCGGCGGGGGAGGCACAGATACGCAGTATTTT. Translating gives CASSLLGGGGTDTQYF.

This sequence joins TRBV28 and TRBJ1-5; D perhaps matches TRBD1 (5 bases). Germline V lookup: CDR1 MDHEN, CDR2 SYDVKM. Trimming stripped 5 bases from V and 6 bases from J, with 17 bases between. CDR3 length: 15 residues. The CDR3 loop is CASSAEAPQGQPQHF. CDR3 nucleotide sequence: TGTGCCAGCAGTGCCGAGGCCCCGCAGGGTCAGCCCCAGCATTTT. Supplemented by reference TRBV28 and TRBJ1-5, the full variable domain reads DVKVTQSSRYLVKRTGEKVFLECVQDMDHENMFWYRQDPGLGLRLIYFSYDVKMKEKGDIPEGYSVSREKKERFSLILESASTNQTSMYLCASSAEAPQGQPQHFGDGTRLSIL.

The chain employs TRBV4-2 and TRBJ2-3; TRBD1 agrees at 9 bases. CDR1 is LGHNA, CDR2 YNFKEQ, per germline. The J segment lost 2 bases and the V segment lost 4 bases, leaving 1 base of the junction unmatched. This CDR3 has 14 amino acids. The CDR3 bases are TGTGCCAGCAGCCGGGACAGGGTCACAGATACGCAGTATTTT. Translation: CASSRDRVTDTQYF.

V and J are TRBV28 and TRBJ1-4, with 7 bases aligning to TRBD1. Germline CDR1 MDHEN, CDR2 SYDVKM. The ends lost 5 bases at V and 8 bases at J; junction bases unmatched: 11. The CDR3 sequence is 15 residues long. Here the CDR3 reads CASSPTGWINEKLFF. CDR3 nucleotide sequence: TGTGCCAGCAGTCCGACAGGGTGGATAAACGAAAAACTGTTTTTT.

This chain connects TRBV7-2 to TRBJ1-2; weak D call: TRBD1 (5 bases). CDR1 is SGHTA and CDR2 is FQGNSA in the germline V gene. V was clipped by 4 bases and J by 0 bases, with 6 bases between them. The CDR3 runs 13 residues. The CDR3 spells CASSSGSNYGYTF. CDR3 nucleotides: TGTGCCAGCAGCTCAGGGTCTAACTATGGCTACACCTTC. The entire variable domain, with the rest obtained from reference TRBV7-2 and TRBJ1-2, is as follows: GAGVSQSPSNKVTEKGKDVELRCDPISGHTALYWYRQSLGQGLEFLIYFQGNSAPDKSGLPSDRFSAERTGGSVSTLTIQRTQQEDSAVYLCASSSGSNYGYTFGSGTRLTVV.

V gene TRBV7-2 combines with J gene TRBJ1-1; 8 nucleotides match TRBD1. This CDR3 comprises 18 residues. Trimming removed 3 bases from V and 0 bases from J; junction bases left unmatched: 12. Germline-derived CDR1 and CDR2 are SGHTA and FQGNSA. The CDR3: CASSFGQGRSSLNTEAFF. The CDR3 bases are TGTGCCAGCAGCTTCGGACAGGGACGGTCCTCGTTGAACACTGAAGCTTTCTTT. The entire variable domain, with the rest obtained from reference TRBV7-2 and TRBJ1-1, is as follows: GAGVSQSPSNKVTEKGKDVELRCDPISGHTALYWYRQSLGQGLEFLIYFQGNSAPDKSGLPSDRFSAERTGGSVSTLTIQRTQQEDSAVYLCASSFGQGRSSLNTEAFFGQGTRLTVV.

The genes are TRBV7-9 and TRBJ2-5; maybe TRBD1 (6 bases). Germline loops: CDR1 SEHNR, CDR2 FQNEAQ (reference sequence). The V and J ends lost 5 bases and 5 bases respectively, with 9 bases between them. The CDR3 runs 12 residues. The DNA of the CDR3 is TGTGCCAGCAGCGGGCAGGGGGAGACCCAGTACTTC. It is translated as CASSGQGETQYF.

The chain joins TRBV28 to TRBJ1-2, with 10 bases that match TRBD1. The CDR3 extends over 16 amino acids. Germline V lookup: CDR1 MDHEN, CDR2 SYDVKM. Trimming removed 5 bases from V and 4 bases from J; junction bases left unmatched: 10. The CDR3 loop reads CASSVPGQGISYGYTF. CDR3 DNA: TGTGCCAGCAGTGTTCCGGGACAGGGGATTAGCTATGGCTACACCTTC.

The J gene is TRBJ1-2, the V gene TRBV2, with TRBD1 identical over 8 bases. V gave up 2 bases and J gave up 2 bases; unmatched junction bases: 4. CDR1 and CDR2 (germline): SNHLY, FYNNEI. The CDR3 sequence is 15 residues long. The CDR3 protein is CASSEPGQANYGYTF. As DNA, the CDR3 is TGTGCCAGCAGTGAACCGGGACAGGCGAACTATGGCTACACCTTC. The complete variable domain, with remaining parts taken from reference TRBV2 and TRBJ1-2, reads EPEVTQTPSHQVTQMGQEVILRCVPISNHLYFYWYRQILGQKVEFLVSFYNNEISEKSEIFDDQFSVERPDGSNFTLKIRSTKLEDSAMYFCASSEPGQANYGYTFGSGTRLTVV.

The CDR3 loop is CASSSRRRGGQYF. As DNA, the CDR3 is TGTGCCAGCAGTTCTCGGAGGAGAGGGGGGCAGTATTTT. This rearrangement joins TRBV27 to TRBJ2-3; possible D gene TRBD1, 6 bases. Trimming took 4 bases from V and 11 from J, leaving 16 bases between them. From germline, CDR1 is MNHEY and CDR2 SMNVEV (reference sequence). CDR3 length: 13 residues.

The genes are TRBV7-2 and TRBJ2-2; the match to TRBD2 covers 9 bases. After removal of 5 bases from V and 5 bases from J, the junction contained 6 bases not matched to a gene. This CDR3 has 15 residues. CDR1 is SGHTA, CDR2 FQGNSA, per germline. The CDR3 is CASSALAGITGELFF. The CDR3 region has the DNA TGTGCCAGCAGCGCTCTAGCGGGAATAACCGGGGAGCTGTTTTTT.

This rearrangement joins TRBV28 to TRBJ2-2; tentative D call: TRBD1 (5 bases). The germline V gene has CDR1 MDHEN and CDR2 SYDVKM. V lost 5 bases and J lost 5, with 18 bases in between. The CDR3 runs 16 residues. CDR3 coding DNA: TGTGCCAGCAGTCCAGGGATGTTCAATTGGACCGGGGAGCTGTTTTTT. Encoded protein: CASSPGMFNWTGELFF.

This sequence joins TRBV18 and TRBJ1-2, with 8 bases identical to TRBD1. The CDR3 loop spans 17 amino acids. V dropped 1 base and J dropped 8; count of bases not matched to a gene: 15. CDR1 is KGHSH and CDR2 is LQKENI in the germline V gene. This CDR3 is CASSPQGAGGISGGYTF. The DNA for the CDR3 is TGTGCCAGCTCACCACAAGGTGCAGGGGGCATCTCGGGGGGCTACACCTTC.

This clone occurred a few times. The chain is built from TRBV19 and TRBJ1-4, with D hard to call. CDR1 is LNHDA, CDR2 SQIVND, per germline (reference sequence). The CDR3 is made up of 15 amino acids. Trimming took 2 bases from V and 3 from J, leaving 10 bases between them. The CDR3 bases are TGTGCCAGTAGTATACCCTCGGGATCTAATGAAAAACTGTTTTTT. Translating gives CASSIPSGSNEKLFF.

V and J are TRBV7-2 and TRBJ1-1; unclear D gene. V was shortened by 2 bases and J by 5 bases, with 15 bases between the two germline ends. The CDR3 spans 15 residues. The germline gives CDR1 SGHTA, CDR2 FQGNSA. The CDR3 protein is CASSLYPGGSTEAFF. The CDR3 DNA reads as TGTGCCAGCAGCTTATATCCGGGTGGGTCGACTGAAGCTTTCTTT.

This clone was observed a handful of times. The chain employs TRBV6-5 and TRBJ1-2, with D possibly matching TRBD1 (6 bases). Germline V lookup: CDR1 MNHEY, CDR2 SVGAGI. The CDR3 covers 13 residues. V was clipped by 5 bases and J by 5 bases, with 12 bases between them. The CDR3 DNA reads TGTGCCAGCAGTCGGGGGGGCGCATATGGCTACACCTTC. This gives the protein CASSRGGAYGYTF.

V and J are TRBV6-7 and TRBJ2-3; a weak D match, TRBD1 (5 bases). TRBV6-7 is an ORF for which the function is uncertain. The CDR3 length is 17 residues. V was pared by 6 bases and J by 0 bases, with 19 bases between. The CDR3: CASSNEARRASTDTQYF. For the CDR3, the DNA is TGTGCCAGCAGCAACGAAGCTCGCAGGGCGAGCACAGATACGCAGTATTTT.

This clone was recorded only once. V is TRBV27 and J is TRBJ2-7; TRBD2 matches 8 bases. The CDR3 spans 14 residues. Germline V gene lookup returns CDR1 MNHEY and CDR2 SMNVEV (reference sequence). V shed 5 bases, J shed 2 bases, and the junction held 5 bases outside the gene matches. CDR3 sequence (DNA): TGTGCCAGCAGTGAGGGCGGGGGGACCTACGAGCAGTACTTC. Its protein is CASSEGGGTYEQYF.

The chain recombines TRBV5-1 with TRBJ1-2; 7 positions match TRBD1. CDR1 SGHRS and CDR2 YFSETQ come from the germline V gene. The V and J ends lost 4 bases and 2 bases, in that order; junction bases with no gene match: 8. The CDR3 loop spans 15 amino acids. This CDR3 reads CASSRSGTENYGYTF. The CDR3 DNA is TGCGCCAGCAGCCGATCCGGGACAGAGAACTATGGCTACACCTTC.

This clone was observed a handful of times. The chain links TRBV12-2 to TRBJ2-1; no check of the table's D call, TRBD2, against the DNA was made. TRBV12-2 is a known pseudogene. CDR3 length: 18 amino acids. CDR3 nucleotides: TGTGCAAGTCGCCTCCCGACTAGCGGGGGGAGCTCCTACAATGAGCAGTTCTTC. Its protein product is CASRLPTSGGSSYNEQFF.

The chain carries TRBV4-2 and TRBJ1-1, with 7 bases fitting TRBD1. Germline loops: CDR1 LGHNA, CDR2 YNFKEQ. CDR3 length equals 15 residues. Trimming at V came to 0 bases and at J to 4 bases, leaving 5 bases not matched to a gene. Here the CDR3 reads CASSQEGTVVTEAFF. The CDR3, as DNA: TGTGCCAGCAGCCAAGAAGGGACAGTAGTCACTGAAGCTTTCTTT.

The chain's CDR3 is CASSLLGPPKPDSGNTIYF. DNA for the CDR3: TGTGCCAGCAGCCTGCTGGGGCCCCCGAAACCCGACTCTGGAAACACCATATATTTT. The chain has TRBV5-6 and TRBJ1-3; D might be TRBD1 (5 bases). Trimming removed 4 bases from V and 0 bases from J, with 23 bases in between. Germline V gives CDR1 SGHDT, CDR2 YYEEEE. The CDR3 consists of 19 residues. The full variable domain, in which reference TRBV5-6 and TRBJ1-3 provide the parts outside the CDR3, is DAGVTQSPTHLIKTRGQQVTLRCSPKSGHDTVSWYQQALGQGPQFIFQYYEEEERQRGNFPDRFSGHQFPNYSSELNVNALLLGDSALYLCASSLLGPPKPDSGNTIYFGEGSWLTVV.

The chain links TRBV4-2 to TRBJ1-6; D not certain. V was trimmed by 3 bases and J by 13 bases, leaving 7 bases between them. The CDR3 sequence is 11 residues long. The germline gives CDR1 LGHNA, CDR2 YNFKEQ. CDR3 sequence: CASSHPGPLHF. The CDR3 DNA is TGTGCCAGCAGCCACCCCGGGCCCCTCCACTTT.

The chain joins TRBV6-1 to TRBJ2-2; TRBD2 matches at 11 bases. The CDR3 covers 17 residues. Germline values: CDR1 MNHNS, CDR2 SASEGT. Trimming removed 4 bases from V and 1 base from J; junction bases left unmatched: 5. Here the CDR3 reads CASSAMTSGVNTGELFF. The CDR3 DNA sequence: TGTGCCAGCAGTGCCATGACTAGCGGGGTGAACACCGGGGAGCTGTTTTTT.